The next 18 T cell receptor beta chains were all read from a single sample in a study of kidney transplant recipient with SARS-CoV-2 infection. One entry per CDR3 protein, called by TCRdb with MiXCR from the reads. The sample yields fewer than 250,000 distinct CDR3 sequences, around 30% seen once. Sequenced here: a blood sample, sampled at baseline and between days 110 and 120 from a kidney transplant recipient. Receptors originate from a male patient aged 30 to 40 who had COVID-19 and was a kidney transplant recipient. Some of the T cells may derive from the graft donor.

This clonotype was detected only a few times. The CDR3, as DNA: TGTGCCAGCAGCAACCCGGACAGGGAGGATGGCTACACCTTC. Residues: CASSNPDREDGYTF. The V and J genes are TRBV5-8 and TRBJ1-2, with 8 bases identical to TRBD1. CDR3 length: 14 amino acids. Germline V gene data show CDR1 as SGHTS and CDR2 as YDEGEE. V lost 4 bases to trimming and J lost 6 bases; unmatched junction nucleotides: 8.

The CDR3 reads CAISESEVTDTQYF. The CDR3 nucleotides are TGTGCCATCAGTGAGAGCGAGGTCACAGATACGCAGTATTTT. This sequence joins TRBV10-3 and TRBJ2-3; D call uncertain. The CDR3 covers 14 residues. Germline CDR1 is ENHRY and CDR2 is SYGVKD. Between the trimmed V and J ends, which lost 2 bases and 2 bases, there was a span of 8 bases.

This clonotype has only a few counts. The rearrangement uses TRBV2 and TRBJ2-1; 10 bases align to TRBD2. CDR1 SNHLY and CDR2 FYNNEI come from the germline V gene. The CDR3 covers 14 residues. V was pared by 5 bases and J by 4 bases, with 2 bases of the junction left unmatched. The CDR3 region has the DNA TGTGCCAGCAGTTCTAGCGGGGGTTACAATGAGCAGTTCTTC. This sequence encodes CASSSSGGYNEQFF.

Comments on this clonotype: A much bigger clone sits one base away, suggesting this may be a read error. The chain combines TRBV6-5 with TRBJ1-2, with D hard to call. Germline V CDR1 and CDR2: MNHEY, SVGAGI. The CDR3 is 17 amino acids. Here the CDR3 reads CASSISRSMRKTYGCTF. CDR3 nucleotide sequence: TGTGCCAGCAGTATTTCGCGCTCTATGCGAAAGACCTATGGCTGCACCTTC.

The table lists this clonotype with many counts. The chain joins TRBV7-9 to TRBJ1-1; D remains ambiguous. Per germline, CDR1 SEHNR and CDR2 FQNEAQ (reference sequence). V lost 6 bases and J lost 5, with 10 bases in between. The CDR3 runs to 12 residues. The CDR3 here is CASRRSVTEAFF. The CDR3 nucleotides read TGTGCCAGCAGGCGATCCGTTACTGAAGCTTTCTTT.

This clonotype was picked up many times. CDR3 sequence: CAIRDIASPLHF. The CDR3 DNA follows: TGTGCCATCAGGGACATAGCCTCACCCCTCCACTTT. The V gene is TRBV10-3, the J gene TRBJ1-6; weak D call: TRBD1 (5 bases). Per germline, CDR1 ENHRY and CDR2 SYGVKD. The CDR3 is 12 residues long. V was shortened by 6 bases and J by 10 bases, with 10 bases between the two germline ends.

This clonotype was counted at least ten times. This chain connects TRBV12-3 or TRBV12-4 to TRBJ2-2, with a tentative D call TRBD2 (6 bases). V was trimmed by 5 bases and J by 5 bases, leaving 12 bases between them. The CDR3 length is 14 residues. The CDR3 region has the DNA TGTGCCAGCAGTGTTGGGAGGTTGACCGGGGAGCTGTTTTTT. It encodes CASSVGRLTGELFF.

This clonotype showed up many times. This chain's CDR3 is CASSPYMSDRRSGNTIYF. The CDR3 bases are TGTGCCAGCAGTCCCTATATGTCGGATCGGCGCTCTGGAAACACCATATATTTT. The chain couples TRBV3-1 to TRBJ1-3; D call uncertain. Trimming removed 6 bases from V and 0 bases from J, with 21 bases in between. Germline V CDR1 and CDR2: LGHDT, YNNKEL (reference sequence). This CDR3 comprises 18 residues.

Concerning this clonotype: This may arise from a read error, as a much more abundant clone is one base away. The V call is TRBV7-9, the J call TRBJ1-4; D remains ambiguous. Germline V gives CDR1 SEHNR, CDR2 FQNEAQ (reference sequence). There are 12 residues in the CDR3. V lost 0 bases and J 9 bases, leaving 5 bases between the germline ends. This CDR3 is CASSLANKKLFF. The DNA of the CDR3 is TGTGCCAGCAGCTTAGCGAATAAAAAACTGTTTTTT.

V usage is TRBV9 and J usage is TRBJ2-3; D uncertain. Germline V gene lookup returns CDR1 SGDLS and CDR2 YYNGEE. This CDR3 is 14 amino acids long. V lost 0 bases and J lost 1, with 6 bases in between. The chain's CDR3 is CASSVVGGTDTQYF. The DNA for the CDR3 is TGTGCCAGCAGCGTAGTGGGTGGCACAGATACGCAGTATTTT.

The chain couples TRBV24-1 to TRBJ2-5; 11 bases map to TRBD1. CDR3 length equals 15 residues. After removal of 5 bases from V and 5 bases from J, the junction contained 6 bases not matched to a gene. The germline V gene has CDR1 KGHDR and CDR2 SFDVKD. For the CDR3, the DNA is TGTGCCACCAGTGGGGCCGGGACAGGGGGGGAGACCCAGTACTTC. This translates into CATSGAGTGGETQYF.

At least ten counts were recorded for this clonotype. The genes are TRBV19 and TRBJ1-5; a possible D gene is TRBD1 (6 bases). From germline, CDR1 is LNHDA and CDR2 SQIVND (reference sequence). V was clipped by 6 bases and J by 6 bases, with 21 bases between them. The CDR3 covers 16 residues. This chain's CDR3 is CASSPTMGGLTQPQHF. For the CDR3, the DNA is TGTGCCAGTAGCCCTACTATGGGGGGGCTCACTCAGCCCCAGCATTTT.

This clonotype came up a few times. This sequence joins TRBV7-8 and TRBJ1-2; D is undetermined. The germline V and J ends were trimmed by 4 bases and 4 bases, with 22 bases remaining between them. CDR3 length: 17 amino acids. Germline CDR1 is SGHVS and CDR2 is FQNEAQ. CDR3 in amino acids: CASSSLMFTRKTYGYTF. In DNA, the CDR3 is TGTGCCAGCAGCTCGCTCATGTTTACCCGAAAGACCTATGGCTACACCTTC.

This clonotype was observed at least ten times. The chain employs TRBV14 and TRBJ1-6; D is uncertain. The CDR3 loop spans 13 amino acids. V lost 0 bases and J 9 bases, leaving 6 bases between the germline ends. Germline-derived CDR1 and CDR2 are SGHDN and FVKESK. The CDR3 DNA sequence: TGTGCCAGCAGCCAAGATAACGTTTCACCCCTCCACTTT. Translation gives CASSQDNVSPLHF.

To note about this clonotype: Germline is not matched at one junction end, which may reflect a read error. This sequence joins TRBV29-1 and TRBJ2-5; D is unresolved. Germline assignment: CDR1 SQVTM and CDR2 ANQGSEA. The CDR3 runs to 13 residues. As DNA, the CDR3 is TGCAGCGTTGAACTGGTGAACCAAGAGACCCAGTGCTTC. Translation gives CSVELVNQETQCF.

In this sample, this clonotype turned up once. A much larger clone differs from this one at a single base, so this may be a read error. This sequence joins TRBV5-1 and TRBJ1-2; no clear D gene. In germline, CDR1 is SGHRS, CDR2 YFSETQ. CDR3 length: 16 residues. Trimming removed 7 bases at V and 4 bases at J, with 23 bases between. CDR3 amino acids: CASDCRSVRKTYGYTF. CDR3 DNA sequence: TGCGCCAGCGATTGCAGATCGGTTCGAAAGACCTATGGCTACACCTTC.

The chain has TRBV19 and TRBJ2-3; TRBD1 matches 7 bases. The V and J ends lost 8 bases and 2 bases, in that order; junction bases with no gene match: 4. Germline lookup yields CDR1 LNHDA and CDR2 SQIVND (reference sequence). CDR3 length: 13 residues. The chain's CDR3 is CASGTGDTDTQYF. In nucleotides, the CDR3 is TGTGCCAGTGGCACAGGGGACACAGATACGCAGTATTTT.

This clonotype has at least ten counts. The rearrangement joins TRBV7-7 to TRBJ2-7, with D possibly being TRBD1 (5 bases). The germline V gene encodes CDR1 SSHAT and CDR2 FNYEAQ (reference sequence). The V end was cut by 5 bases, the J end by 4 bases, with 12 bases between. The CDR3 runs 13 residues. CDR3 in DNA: TGTGCCAGCAGCGCCGGACACCGGTACGAGCAGTACTTC. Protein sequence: CASSAGHRYEQYF. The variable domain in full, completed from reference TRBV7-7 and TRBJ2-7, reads GAGVSQSPRYKVTKRGQDVTLRCDPISSHATLYWYQQALGQGPEFLTYFNYEAQPDKSGLPSDRFSAERPEGSISTLTIQRTEQRDSAMYRCASSAGHRYEQYFGPGTRLTVT.